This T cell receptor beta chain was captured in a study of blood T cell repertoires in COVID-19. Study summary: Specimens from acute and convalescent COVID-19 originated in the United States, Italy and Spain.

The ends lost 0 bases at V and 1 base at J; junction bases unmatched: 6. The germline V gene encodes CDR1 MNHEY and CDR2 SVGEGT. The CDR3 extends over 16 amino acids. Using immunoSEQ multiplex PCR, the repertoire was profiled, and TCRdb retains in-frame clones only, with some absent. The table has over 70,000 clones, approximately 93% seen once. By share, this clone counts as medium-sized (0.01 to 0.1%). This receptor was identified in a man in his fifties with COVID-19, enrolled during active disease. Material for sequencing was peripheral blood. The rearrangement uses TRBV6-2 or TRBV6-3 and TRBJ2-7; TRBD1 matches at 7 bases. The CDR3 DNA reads TGTGCCAGCAGTTACTCCCCTCGGGACAGATCCTACGAGCAGTACTTC. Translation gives CASSYSPRDRSYEQYF.